This T cell receptor (beta chain) was sequenced in a study of T cell repertoires in cytomegalovirus infection. On the study more broadly: Alongside well-studied HLA-B-restricted CMV epitopes, recently identified HLA-C-restricted CMV epitopes were also used. Shared public TCR beta signatures pointed to both CMV infection and a matching HLA type.

MiXCR, applied by TCRdb to the reads, yields one record per CDR3 protein. This table has around 300,000 distinct CDR3 sequences, less than 25% appearing once. Worth noting for this clonotype: Its specificity is not known.

Notes on the study in general: The ex vivo response was dominated by HLA-C-restricted CMV-specific TCR beta clonotypes.

Germline V CDR1 and CDR2: MNHEY, SVGEGT. The germline V and J ends were trimmed by 2 bases and 4 bases, with 17 bases remaining between them. The CDR3 spans 16 residues. This sample comprised cultured PBMCs, obtained from culture after CMV antigen stimulation. This receptor was obtained from a human donor in good health (CMV status not recorded). Some clones in this sample may be carry-over from other donors' samples. This chain joins TRBV6-2 or TRBV6-3 and TRBJ1-2; no reliable D call. The CDR3 reads CASSYPERYRLYGYTF. CDR3 DNA sequence: TGTGCCAGCAGTTACCCCGAGAGGTACCGTCTCTATGGCTACACCTTC.